The clone carrying this T cell receptor beta chain was recorded only once. The sample originates from a study of blood T cell repertoires in COVID-19. Study summary: Samples of COVID-19 (acute and convalescent) were obtained from the United States, Italy and Spain. Sources were T cells, B-cell-depleted T cells, or PBMCs; the material itself was cDNA or gDNA.

In the authors' workflow: Reference gene primers were amplified, and this amplification served to estimate nucleated cell counts. Some clones are missing from TCRdb's copy, which holds only in-frame ones; the method was immunoSEQ multiplex PCR. Clone size and V and J calls were adopted from that table, with D and trimming inferred from the DNA. The top ten clones hold 3.5% to 5% of a sample with about 140,000 clones, over 60% of them seen once. This receptor was obtained from a woman aged 80 or over with active or convalescent COVID-19. Sequenced sample: peripheral blood.

The CDR3 sequence: CASSARANYGYTF. The CDR3 DNA reads TGTGCCAGCAGCGCCCGAGCTAACTATGGCTACACCTTC. V gene TRBV9 combines with J gene TRBJ1-2; D gene uncertain. V was pared by 3 bases and J by 0 bases, with 6 bases between. CDR3 length: 13 amino acids. CDR1 is SGDLS and CDR2 is YYNGEE in the germline V gene.